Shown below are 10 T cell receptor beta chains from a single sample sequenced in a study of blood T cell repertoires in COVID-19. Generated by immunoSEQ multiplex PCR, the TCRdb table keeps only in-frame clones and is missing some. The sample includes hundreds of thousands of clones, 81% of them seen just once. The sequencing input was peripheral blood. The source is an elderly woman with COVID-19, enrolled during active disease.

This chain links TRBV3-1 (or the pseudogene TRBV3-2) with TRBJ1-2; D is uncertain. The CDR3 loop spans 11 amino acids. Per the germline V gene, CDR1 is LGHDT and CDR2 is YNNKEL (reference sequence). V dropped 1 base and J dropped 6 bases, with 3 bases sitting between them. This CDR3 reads CASSQADGYTF. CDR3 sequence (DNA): TGTGCCAGCAGCCAAGCGGATGGCTACACCTTC.

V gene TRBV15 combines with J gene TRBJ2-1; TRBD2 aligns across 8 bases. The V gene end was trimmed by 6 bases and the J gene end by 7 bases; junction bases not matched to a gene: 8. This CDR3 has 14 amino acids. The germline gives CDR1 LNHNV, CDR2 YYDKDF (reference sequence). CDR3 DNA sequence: TGTGCCACCAGGACCCCCGGGGGGGGTAATGAGCAGTTCTTC. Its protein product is CATRTPGGGNEQFF.

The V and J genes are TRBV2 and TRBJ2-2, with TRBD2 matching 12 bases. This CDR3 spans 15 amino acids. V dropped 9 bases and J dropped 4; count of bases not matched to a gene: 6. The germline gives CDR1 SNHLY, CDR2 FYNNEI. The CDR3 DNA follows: TGTGCCAGGGCTAGCGGGGGGGCCGGCACCGGGGAGCTGTTTTTT. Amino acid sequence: CARASGGAGTGELFF.

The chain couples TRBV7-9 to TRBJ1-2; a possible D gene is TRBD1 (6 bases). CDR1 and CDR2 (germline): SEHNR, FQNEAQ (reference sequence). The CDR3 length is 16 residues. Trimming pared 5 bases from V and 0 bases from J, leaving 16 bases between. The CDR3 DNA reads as TGTGCCAGCAGCCCCCTTTCAGGGGATGCTAACTATGGCTACACCTTC. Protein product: CASSPLSGDANYGYTF.

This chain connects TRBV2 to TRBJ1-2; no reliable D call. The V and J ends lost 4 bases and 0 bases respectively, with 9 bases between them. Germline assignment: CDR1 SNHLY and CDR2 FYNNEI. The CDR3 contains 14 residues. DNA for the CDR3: TGTGCCAGCAGTGTAATTGAGGCTAACTATGGCTACACCTTC. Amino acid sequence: CASSVIEANYGYTF.

The CDR3 loop reads CASSQEVRSGRWDTQYF. In nucleotides, the CDR3 is TGTGCCAGCAGCCAGGAGGTTCGCAGCGGGAGGTGGGATACGCAGTATTTT. This chain uses TRBV4-2 with TRBJ2-3, with 9 nucleotides matching TRBD2. CDR3 length: 17 residues. Germline CDR1 LGHNA, CDR2 YNFKEQ. V lost 3 bases and J lost 6; bases outside the gene matches: 13.

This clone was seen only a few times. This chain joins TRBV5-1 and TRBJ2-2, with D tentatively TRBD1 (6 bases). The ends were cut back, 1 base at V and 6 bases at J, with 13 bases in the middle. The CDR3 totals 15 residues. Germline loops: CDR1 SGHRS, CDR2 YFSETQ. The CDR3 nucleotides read TGCGCCAGCAGCTTGTCTGGGGGCCCCTCCGGGGAGCTGTTTTTT. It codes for CASSLSGGPSGELFF.

CDR3 DNA: TGCGCCAGCAGCTCAGACAGGGGGCACCCCATGAACACTGAAGCTTTCTTT. As protein: CASSSDRGHPMNTEAFF. This chain links TRBV10-1 with TRBJ1-1, with 10 bases lining up with TRBD1. J was trimmed by 0 bases and V by 6 bases; bases with no gene match: 10. CDR1 and CDR2 from the germline V gene are WNHNN and SYGVQD (reference sequence). CDR3 size: 17 residues.

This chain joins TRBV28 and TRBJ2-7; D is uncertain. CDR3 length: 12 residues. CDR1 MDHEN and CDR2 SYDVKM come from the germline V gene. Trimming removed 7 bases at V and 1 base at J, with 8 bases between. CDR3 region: CASTSGSYEQYF. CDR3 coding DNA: TGTGCCAGCACATCCGGGTCCTACGAGCAGTACTTC.

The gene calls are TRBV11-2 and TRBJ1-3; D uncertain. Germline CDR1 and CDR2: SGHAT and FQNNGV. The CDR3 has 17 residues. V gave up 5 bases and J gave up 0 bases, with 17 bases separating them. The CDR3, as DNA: TGTGCCAGCAGCCCCTGGAAGCTAGCCCTCTCTGGAAACACCATATATTTT. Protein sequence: CASSPWKLALSGNTIYF.